This T cell receptor beta chain derives from a study of T-cell reconstitution after alpha-beta-depleted transplantation in children. The CDR3 runs to 16 residues. Trimming stripped 4 bases from V and 4 bases from J, with 20 bases between. The germline CDR1 and CDR2 sequences are SGHRS and YFSETQ. Unique molecular identifiers were built into the TCRbeta library. TCRdb called the PCR reads again in MiXCR, with one record for every CDR3 protein. Of about 200,000 distinct CDR3 sequences listed, approximately 14% are singletons. This clonotype has just a few counts. The specimen comprised PBMCs from the stem cell graft donor, sampled from the stem cell graft. The V gene is TRBV5-1, the J gene TRBJ2-5; D is tentatively TRBD1 or TRBD2 (5 bases each). This clonotype originated in a human donor who donated a stem cell graft to a child with acute lymphoblastic leukemia. DNA of the CDR3: TGCGCCAGCAGCCGAGGAGCAGGGCGGAGGAGAGAGACCCAGTACTTC. Its translation is CASSRGAGRRRETQYF.